These T cell receptor beta chains were read from a single sample in a study of identical twins. TCRdb analysed the 5' RACE reads with MiXCR anew, one entry per CDR3 protein. Counted here are under 400,000 distinct CDR3 sequences, 8.5% to 10% occurring once; the ten biggest clones make up about 8.1%. Input material: naive T cells sorted from blood. These receptors were taken from a woman between 45 and 65 years old in good health. Both conserved end residues are part of each CDR3. A D gene is named only where the DNA matches it firmly. Clone size is not always given. Where it is, it says once, few, many or a class for expanded clones.

clone_size d_call j_call v_call cdr3_nt cdr3_aa
. TRBD2 TRBJ2-1 TRBV5-5 TGTGCCAGCAGCCCTACTTCACTAGCGCCCAATGAGCAGTTCTTC CASSPTSLAPNEQFF
. TRBD1 TRBJ2-1 TRBV7-2 TGTGCCAGCAGCTTCGGGACAGGTCCGCGGGAGCAGTTCTTC CASSFGTGPREQFF
many TRBD1 TRBJ1-1 TRBV29-1 TGCAGCGTTGGGGCAGGGGGCGAGGGAACTGAAGCTTTCTTT CSVGAGGEGTEAFF
. . TRBJ2-2 TRBV12-3/TRBV12-4 TGTGCCACCTTTGGCACCGGGGAGCTGTTTTTT CATFGTGELFF
. . TRBJ2-2 TRBV7-9 TGTGCCAGCAGCCCGCCGGGGACGAACACCGGGGAGCTGTTTTTT CASSPPGTNTGELFF
. TRBD1 TRBJ2-2 TRBV29-1 TGCAGCGTAGGCAGGGGGAGCGCGAACACCGGGGAGCTGTTTTTT CSVGRGSANTGELFF
. TRBD2 TRBJ2-4 TRBV12-3/TRBV12-4 TGTGCCAGCAGTTCCCGACTAGCGGGGCCAACTAAAGCCAAAACCATTCAGTACTTC CASSSRLAGPTKAKTIQYF
few . TRBJ2-2 TRBV15 TGTGCCACCAGCAGTACTAAGGGGGCCGGGGAGCTGTTTTTT CATSSTKGAGELFF
many . TRBJ2-1 TRBV3-1 TGTGCCAGCAGCCAAGATGCGATTGACTACTACAATGAGCAGTTCTTC CASSQDAIDYYNEQFF
few . TRBJ2-2 TRBV25-1 TGTGCCAGCAGTCCCTATCGGGAAAACACCGGGGAGCTGTTTTTT CASSPYRENTGELFF
few . TRBJ2-3 TRBV4-1 TGCGCCAGCAGCCAAGAGTATACGCAGTATTTT CASSQEYTQYF